This T cell receptor beta chain originates from a study of T cell repertoires in cytomegalovirus infection. As for the study in general: Public TCR beta signatures marked donors with CMV infection and the matching HLA.

Study conclusions and caveats: HLA-C-restricted, CMV-specific TCR beta clonotypes were dominant ex vivo.

Per the germline V gene, CDR1 is SGHRS and CDR2 is YFSETQ. Trimming shortened V by 4 bases and J by 2 bases, and 19 bases separated the two germline ends. The CDR3 has 17 amino acids. TCRdb fed the reads into MiXCR, producing one record per CDR3 protein. This table has 340,000 or so distinct CDR3 sequences, 20% to 25% appearing once. This clonotype was counted a few times. Its antigen is undetermined. The chain uses TRBV5-1 and TRBJ2-1, with a weak D call TRBD2 (6 bases). This TCR was recovered from a human donor in good health (CMV status not recorded). Some clones in this sample may be carry-over from other donors' samples. Sequences were derived from cultured PBMCs, sampled from culture after CMV antigen stimulation. CDR3 amino acids: CASSPGGASRTYNEQFF. For the CDR3, the DNA is TGCGCCAGCAGCCCTGGAGGGGCTAGCAGAACCTACAATGAGCAGTTCTTC.